This T cell receptor (beta chain) emerged from a study of T cells after yellow fever vaccination. About the research overall: Preparing low-cell-number fractions relied on SMART-Seq v4 Ultra Low Input.

V lost 4 bases and J lost 0; bases outside the gene matches: 14. Germline V gives CDR1 SGHAT, CDR2 FQDESV (reference sequence). The CDR3 totals 19 residues. TCRdb re-called the 5' RACE reads with MiXCR, one entry per CDR3 protein. The sample shows about 400,000 distinct CDR3 sequences, 11% of them seen only once. The sequencing used PBMCs, collected on the day of the first yellow fever vaccination. The chain recombines TRBV11-1 with TRBJ2-1, with 8 nucleotides matching TRBD1. The TCR originated in a man between 18 and 29 years old who received the YFV17D yellow fever vaccine. The CDR3 DNA reads TGTGCCAGCAGCTACGAAACCGGGACAGGCTTAAGCTCCTACAATGAGCAGTTCTTC. Protein sequence: CASSYETGTGLSSYNEQFF.